These T cell receptor beta chains were read from a single sample in a study of CD8+CD57+ T cells in acquired aplastic anemia. Each CDR3 protein is one row after TCRdb ran MiXCR on the reads. The sample comprises about 190,000 distinct CDR3 sequences, 64% of which are singletons, and 46% rests with the top ten. The sequencing input was sorted CD4+, CD8+, or CD8+CD57+ T cells (not recorded which) from PBMCs. The receptors here all came from a human donor with severe aplastic anemia or a healthy control (not recorded which). Both conserved end residues are part of each CDR3. Fields, in order: clone size, D gene, J gene, V gene, CDR3 DNA, CDR3 protein. The D gene is left open where the match is weak. The listing skips clone size in some rows; elsewhere it reads once, few, many or a size class.

many	TRBD2	TRBJ2-1	TRBV5-4	TGTGCCAGCAGCTTGTCACTAGCGGGAGGAGGAAAGTTCTTC	CASSLSLAGGGKFF
-	TRBD1	TRBJ1-5	TRBV19	TGTGCCAGTAAAAAAGGACAGGGAGGTCAGCCCCAGCATTTT	CASKKGQGGQPQHF
-	-	TRBJ1-2	TRBV5-1	TGCGCCAGCAGCTTGGTAATAGGGGCGCGGGGCTACGCCTTC	CASSLVIGARGYAF
-	-	TRBJ2-1	TRBV20-1	TGCAGTGCTAGTCCAGGGATAGTGGGGGGTGAGCAGTTCTTC	CSASPGIVGGEQFF
many	-	TRBJ1-6	TRBV7-8	TGTGCCAGCAGCACCGGGGGCAACTCACCCCTCCACTTT	CASSTGGNSPLHF
few	TRBD1	TRBJ2-1	TRBV19	TGTGCCAGTAGCCTGACAGGGGACGAGTACAATGAGCAGTTCTTC	CASSLTGDEYNEQFF
-	-	TRBJ1-4	TRBV7-2	TGTGCCAGCAGGCCACCCTCCCATGAAAAACTGTTTTTT	CASRPPSHEKLFF
-	-	TRBJ2-2	TRBV3-1	TGTGCCAGCAGCCAAGTAGGGAACACCGGGGAGCTGTTTTTT	CASSQVGNTGELFF
many	TRBD1	TRBJ2-7	TRBV7-2	TGTGCCAGCAGCCCCTGGACAGGGGCCTACGAGCAGTACTTC	CASSPWTGAYEQYF
many	-	TRBJ2-5	TRBV6-5	TGTGCCAGCAGTTCGTACCTGGGGTTGCAAGAGACCCAGTACTTC	CASSSYLGLQETQYF
-	TRBD1	TRBJ2-1	TRBV10-3	TGTGCCATCAGTGATGACACAGGGGGTAAAAATGAGCAGTTCTTC	CAISDDTGGKNEQFF
-	-	TRBJ1-6	TRBV5-1	TGCGCCAGCAGCTTGACACAGGGCTCCTATAATTCACCCCTCCACTTT	CASSLTQGSYNSPLHF
many	-	TRBJ2-6	TRBV6-1	TGTGCCAGCAGTGAAGGAGGCTGGGATAATGGGGCCAACGTCCTGACTTTC	CASSEGGWDNGANVLTF
few	-	TRBJ2-7	TRBV10-3	TGTGCCATCAGGAGAGACGGCTACGAGCAGTACTTC	CAIRRDGYEQYF
-	TRBD1	TRBJ1-2	TRBV20-1	TGCAGTGCTCGTACCGTAGGGACAGGCAGTTATGGCTACACCTTC	CSARTVGTGSYGYTF
-	TRBD1	TRBJ2-1	TRBV29-1	TGCAGCGTTGAAGATCATAGGGACAGGGGGCTGGAGCAGTTCTTC	CSVEDHRDRGLEQFF
-	TRBD2	TRBJ2-7	TRBV20-1	TGCAGTGCTAGAGGGAGTTTCGGGACTAGCTTATACGAGCAGTACTTC	CSARGSFGTSLYEQYF
-	-	TRBJ2-1	TRBV20-1	TGCAGTGCCATCAGAACTGGGACGGACAATGAGCAGTTCTTC	CSAIRTGTDNEQFF
many	TRBD1	TRBJ1-2	TRBV5-6	TGTGCCAGCAGCTTGGATGGGACAGGGGACTATGGCTACACCTTC	CASSLDGTGDYGYTF
-	-	TRBJ1-4	TRBV27	TGTGCCAGCAGTTTACAGCGCTCAACTAATGAAAAACTGTTTTTT	CASSLQRSTNEKLFF
-	-	TRBJ2-2	TRBV5-1	TGCGCCAGCAGCTCGCTATCCGACAGGAGTTGGGAGCTGTTTTTT	CASSSLSDRSWELFF
once	TRBD2	TRBJ2-3	TRBV20-1	TGCAGTGCAGAGGGACTAGCCGACGACACAGATACGCAGTATTTT	CSAEGLADDTDTQYF
few	-	TRBJ2-1	TRBV5-1	TGCGCCAGCAGCGGGGTCTCGAATGAGCAGTTCTTC	CASSGVSNEQFF
-	-	TRBJ2-1	TRBV7-8	TGTGCCAGCAGTAGCACCTCCTACAATGAGCAGTTCTTC	CASSSTSYNEQFF
-	-	TRBJ1-2	TRBV20-1	TGCAGTGCTAGAGGCCAGGGGATTAACTATGGCTACACCTTC	CSARGQGINYGYTF
once	-	TRBJ1-1	TRBV5-4	TGTGCCAGCAGCTTGCAGGGCGGTAGGACTGAAGCTTTCTTT	CASSLQGGRTEAFF
-	TRBD1	TRBJ2-5	TRBV20-1	TGCAGTGCGGAGGGGACAGGGGAGACCCAGTACTTC	CSAEGTGETQYF
-	-	TRBJ2-7	TRBV5-1	TGCGCCAGCAACTCGGTTCACTACGAGCAGTACTTC	CASNSVHYEQYF
-	TRBD2	TRBJ2-5	TRBV7-9	TGTGCCAGCCGCGGACTAGCGGGGGAAGAGACCCAGTACTTC	CASRGLAGEETQYF
once	-	TRBJ1-5	TRBV2	TGTGCCAGCAGTGACAGGGATCAGCCCCAGCATTTT	CASSDRDQPQHF